Here is one T cell receptor beta chain with its context. Trimming shortened V by 0 bases and J by 2 bases, and 15 bases separated the two germline ends. The CDR3 is made up of 18 amino acids. The V gene's germline CDR1 is SGHRS and CDR2 YFSETQ. The source of the sample is a study of blood T cell repertoires in COVID-19. Study-wide context: Sites across the United States, Italy and Spain contributed samples from acute and convalescent COVID-19. T cells, B-cell-depleted T cells, or PBMCs supplied cDNA or gDNA.

In the original processing: Estimation of nucleated cell counts relied on the amplification of reference gene primers. Method: immunoSEQ multiplex PCR; TCRdb's copy keeps in-frame clones and lacks some. D and trimming come from the DNA, and the V and J calls and clone size come from that table. The table has fewer than 60,000 clones, over 75% seen once. The sequence was collected from a man in his sixties or seventies with active COVID-19. The rearrangement links TRBV5-1 to TRBJ2-6, with D possibly TRBD1 on 6 matching bases. The sample was peripheral blood. This CDR3 is CASSLAGQHSAGANVLTF. Here the CDR3 DNA reads TGCGCCAGCAGCTTGGCGGGACAACATTCAGCTGGGGCCAACGTCCTGACTTTC. The whole variable domain, remainder taken from reference TRBV5-1 and TRBJ2-6, is KAGVTQTPRYLIKTRGQQVTLSCSPISGHRSVSWYQQTPGQGLQFLFEYFSETQRNKGNFPGRFSGRQFSNSRSEMNVSTLELGDSALYLCASSLAGQHSAGANVLTFGAGSRLTVL.